This TCR beta chain was profiled in a study of cytomegalovirus exposure and HLA in healthy donors. Overall study results and limits: Presence/absence analyses treated sequencing depth as roughly uniform across donors. In a later analysis, TCR beta V- and J-gene trimming showed a link to a missense DCLRE1C variant.

Trimming shortened V by 0 bases and J by 0 bases, and 14 bases separated the two germline ends. This CDR3 has 17 amino acids. CDR1 is SGHDN and CDR2 is FVKESK in the germline V gene. This clone was seen just once. The antigen remains undetermined. PCR employed 60 Vbeta and 13 Jbeta primers. Data came from immunoSEQ multiplex PCR; TCRdb stores just in-frame clones and leaves some out. The table has 150,000 to 200,000 clones, approximately 72% seen once. The sample comprised PBMCs. This TCR was recovered from a human donor in good health. The chain couples TRBV14 to TRBJ1-2; D is ambiguous. The CDR3 sequence is CASSQDYRPHPNYGYTF. The CDR3 nucleotides read TGTGCCAGCAGCCAAGATTACAGACCTCACCCTAACTATGGCTACACCTTC. Full variable domain (missing parts from reference TRBV14 and TRBJ1-2): EAGVTQFPSHSVIEKGQTVTLRCDPISGHDNLYWYRRVMGKEIKFLLHFVKESKQDESGMPNNRFLAERTGGTYSTLKVQPAELEDSGVYFCASSQDYRPHPNYGYTFGSGTRLTVV.